This entry is about one T cell receptor beta chain. This clonotype is characterized as medium-sized (0.01 to 0.1%). It has no known antigen specificity. No much larger clonotype is one base removed from it; base qualities were not supplied. These data originate in a study of immune reconstitution after stem cell transplant in scleroderma (dated by TCRdb to about 2017). The library relied on RT-PCR. For sequencing, an Illumina MiSeq was employed. TCRdb redid the processing of the public reads, applying fastp at Q25 and MiXCR, and retained in-frame beta chains. Under each unique CDR3 protein, matching rows form one entry showing the most common genes and DNA. The sample profile shows more than 3,500 distinct CDR3 sequences; approximately 6% of them were found once. Of the sample, approximately 15% falls within the top ten clones. The CDR1 and CDR2 encoded by the germline V gene are SGHRS and YFSETQ. CDR3 length: 16 amino acids, cysteine to phenylalanine. Only the CDR3 portion is preserved as DNA: 48 bases, with reading frame beginning at the first base. V drops 0 bases and J drops 4 bases, leaving 16 bases in between.

The sample was collected before or after autologous hematopoietic stem cell transplantation (not recorded which). This chain is built from TRBV5-1 and TRBJ1-1; TRBD1 is a possible D gene, resting on 6 matching bases. The TCR sequence derives from a female donor with systemic sclerosis. The base sequence is TGCGCCAGCAGCTTGGATCCAGGGGAAAAGGGCACTGAAGCTTTCTTT. It is translated as CASSLDPGEKGTEAFF.